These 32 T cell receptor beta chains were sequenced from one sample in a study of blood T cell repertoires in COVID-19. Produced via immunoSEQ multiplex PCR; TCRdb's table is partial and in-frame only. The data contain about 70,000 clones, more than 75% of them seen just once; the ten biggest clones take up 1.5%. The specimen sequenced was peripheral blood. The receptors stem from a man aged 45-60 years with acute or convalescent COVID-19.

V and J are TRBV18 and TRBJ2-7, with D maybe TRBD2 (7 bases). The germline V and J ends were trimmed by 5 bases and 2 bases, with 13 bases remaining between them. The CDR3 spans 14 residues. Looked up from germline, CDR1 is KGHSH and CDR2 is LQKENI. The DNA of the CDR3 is TGTGCCAGCTCAGGGAGGGACACCGCCTACGAGCAGTACTTC. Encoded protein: CASSGRDTAYEQYF.

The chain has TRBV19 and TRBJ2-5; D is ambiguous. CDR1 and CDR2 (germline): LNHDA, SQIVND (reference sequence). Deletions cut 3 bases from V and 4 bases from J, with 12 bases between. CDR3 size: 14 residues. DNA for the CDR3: TGTGCCAGTAGTATCTCAAACCGAGCAGAGACCCAGTACTTC. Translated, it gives CASSISNRAETQYF. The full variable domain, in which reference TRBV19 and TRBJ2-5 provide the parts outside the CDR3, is DGGITQSPKYLFRKEGQNVTLSCEQNLNHDAMYWYRQDPGQGLRLIYYSQIVNDFQKGDIAEGYSVSREKKESFPLTVTSAQKNPTAFYLCASSISNRAETQYFGPGTRLLVL.

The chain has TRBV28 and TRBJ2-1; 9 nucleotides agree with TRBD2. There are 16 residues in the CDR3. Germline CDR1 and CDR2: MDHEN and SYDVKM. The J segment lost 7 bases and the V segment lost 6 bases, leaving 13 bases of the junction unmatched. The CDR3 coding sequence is TGTGCCAGCAGCCTTGGGGGCGGGAGGGCCTGGAATGAGCAGTTCTTC. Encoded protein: CASSLGGGRAWNEQFF.

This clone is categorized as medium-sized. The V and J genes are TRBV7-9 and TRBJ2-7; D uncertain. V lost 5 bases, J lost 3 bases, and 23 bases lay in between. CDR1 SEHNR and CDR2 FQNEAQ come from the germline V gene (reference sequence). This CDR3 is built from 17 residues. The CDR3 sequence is CASSVVGWKPTDYEQYF. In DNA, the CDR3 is TGTGCCAGCAGCGTCGTGGGTTGGAAACCGACTGACTACGAGCAGTACTTC.

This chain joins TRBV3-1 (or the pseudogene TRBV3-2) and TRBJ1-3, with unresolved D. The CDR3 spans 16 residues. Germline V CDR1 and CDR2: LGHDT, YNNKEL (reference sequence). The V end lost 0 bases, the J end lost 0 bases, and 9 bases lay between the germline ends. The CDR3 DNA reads TGTGCCAGCAGCCAAGATCTGGGCTTCTCTGGAAACACCATATATTTT. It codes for CASSQDLGFSGNTIYF.

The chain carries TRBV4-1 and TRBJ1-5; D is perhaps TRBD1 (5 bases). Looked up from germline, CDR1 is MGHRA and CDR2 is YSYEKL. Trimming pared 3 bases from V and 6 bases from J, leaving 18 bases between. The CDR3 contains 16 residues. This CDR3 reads CASSHEAGRSRQPQHF. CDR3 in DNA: TGCGCCAGCAGCCATGAGGCAGGGCGGTCCCGTCAGCCCCAGCATTTT.

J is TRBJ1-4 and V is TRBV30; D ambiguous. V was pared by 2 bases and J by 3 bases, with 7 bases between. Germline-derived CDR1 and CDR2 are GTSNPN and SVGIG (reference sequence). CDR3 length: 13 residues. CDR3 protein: CAWSQQANEKLFF. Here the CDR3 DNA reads TGTGCCTGGAGTCAGCAGGCTAATGAAAAACTGTTTTTT.

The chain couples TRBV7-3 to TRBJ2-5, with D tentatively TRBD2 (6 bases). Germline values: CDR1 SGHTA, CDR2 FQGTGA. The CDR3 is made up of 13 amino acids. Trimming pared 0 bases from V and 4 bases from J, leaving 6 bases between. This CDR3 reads CASSLTGGETQYF. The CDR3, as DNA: TGTGCCAGCAGCTTAACGGGGGGAGAGACCCAGTACTTC.

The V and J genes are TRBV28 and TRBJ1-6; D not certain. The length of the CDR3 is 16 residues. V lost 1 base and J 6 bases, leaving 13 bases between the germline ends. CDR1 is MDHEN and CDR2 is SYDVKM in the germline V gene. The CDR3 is CASSLYPGMINSPLHF. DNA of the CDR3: TGTGCCAGCAGTTTATATCCGGGGATGATTAATTCACCCCTCCACTTT.

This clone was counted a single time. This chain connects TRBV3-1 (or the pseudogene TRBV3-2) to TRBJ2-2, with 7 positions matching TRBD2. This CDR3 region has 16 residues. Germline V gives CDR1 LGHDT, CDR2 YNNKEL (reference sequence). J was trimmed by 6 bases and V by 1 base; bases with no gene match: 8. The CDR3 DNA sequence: TGTGCCAGCAGCCAAGGCCCTGGGGGAGGGGCCGGGGAGCTGTTTTTT. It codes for CASSQGPGGGAGELFF.

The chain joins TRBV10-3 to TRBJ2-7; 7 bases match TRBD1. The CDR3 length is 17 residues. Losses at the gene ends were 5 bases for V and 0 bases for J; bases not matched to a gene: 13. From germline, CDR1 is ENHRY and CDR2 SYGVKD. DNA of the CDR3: TGTGCCATCAGTCTGACACTGGCAGGGGGAACCTCCTACGAGCAGTACTTC. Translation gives CAISLTLAGGTSYEQYF.

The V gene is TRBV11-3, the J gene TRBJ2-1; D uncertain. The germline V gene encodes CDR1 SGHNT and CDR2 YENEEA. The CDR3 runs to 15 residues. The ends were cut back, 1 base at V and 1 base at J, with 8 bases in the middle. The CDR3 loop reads CASSLGGLSYNEQFF. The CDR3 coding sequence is TGTGCCAGCAGCTTAGGTGGCTTGTCCTACAATGAGCAGTTCTTC. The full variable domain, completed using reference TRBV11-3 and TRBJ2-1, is EAGVVQSPRYKIIEKKQPVAFWCNPISGHNTLYWYLQNLGQGPELLIRYENEEAVDDSQLPKDRFSAERLKGVDSTLKIQPAELGDSAVYLCASSLGGLSYNEQFFGPGTRLTVL.

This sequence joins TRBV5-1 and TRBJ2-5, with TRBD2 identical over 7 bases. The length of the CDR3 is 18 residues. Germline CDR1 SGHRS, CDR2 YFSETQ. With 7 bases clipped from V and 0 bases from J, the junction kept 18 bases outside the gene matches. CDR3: CASSSTSDVGWYQETQYF. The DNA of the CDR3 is TGCGCCAGCTCCTCCACTAGCGATGTTGGTTGGTACCAAGAGACCCAGTACTTC.

The CDR3 reads CASSLQQGAAFF. The CDR3 region has the DNA TGTGCCAGCAGCTTACAACAGGGGGCAGCTTTCTTT. The gene calls are TRBV5-4 and TRBJ1-1; 9 bases fit TRBD1. The germline gives CDR1 SGHNT, CDR2 YYREEE (reference sequence). V trimming: 2 bases; J trimming: 10 bases; junction bases outside the gene matches: 3. The CDR3 totals 12 residues.

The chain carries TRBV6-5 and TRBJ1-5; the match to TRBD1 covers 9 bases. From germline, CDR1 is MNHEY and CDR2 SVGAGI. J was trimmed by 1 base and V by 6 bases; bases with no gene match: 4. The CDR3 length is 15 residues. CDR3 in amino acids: CASRHGQGSNQPQHF. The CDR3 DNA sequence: TGTGCCAGCAGACATGGACAGGGGAGCAATCAGCCCCAGCATTTT.

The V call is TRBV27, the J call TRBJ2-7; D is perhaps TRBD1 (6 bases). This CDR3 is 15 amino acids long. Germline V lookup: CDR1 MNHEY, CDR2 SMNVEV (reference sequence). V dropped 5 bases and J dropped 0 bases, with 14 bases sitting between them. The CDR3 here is CASSLQGGGSYEQYF. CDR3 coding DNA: TGTGCCAGCAGTCTACAGGGTGGGGGCTCCTACGAGCAGTACTTC.

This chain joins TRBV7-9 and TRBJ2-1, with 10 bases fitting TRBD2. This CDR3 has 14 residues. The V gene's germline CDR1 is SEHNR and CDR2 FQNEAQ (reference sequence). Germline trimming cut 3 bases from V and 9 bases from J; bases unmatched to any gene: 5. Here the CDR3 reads CASSFGLAGVEQFF. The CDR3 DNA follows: TGTGCCAGCAGCTTTGGGCTAGCGGGAGTTGAGCAGTTCTTC.

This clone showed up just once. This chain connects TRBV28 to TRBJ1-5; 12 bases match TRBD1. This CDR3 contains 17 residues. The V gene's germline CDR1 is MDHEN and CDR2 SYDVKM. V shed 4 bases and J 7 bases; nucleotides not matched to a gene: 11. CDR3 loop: CASSWGTGGGFGQPQHF. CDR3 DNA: TGTGCCAGCAGTTGGGGGACAGGGGGCGGTTTTGGACAGCCCCAGCATTTT. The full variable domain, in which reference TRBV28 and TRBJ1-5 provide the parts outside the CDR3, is DVKVTQSSRYLVKRTGEKVFLECVQDMDHENMFWYRQDPGLGLRLIYFSYDVKMKEKGDIPEGYSVSREKKERFSLILESASTNQTSMYLCASSWGTGGGFGQPQHFGDGTRLSIL.

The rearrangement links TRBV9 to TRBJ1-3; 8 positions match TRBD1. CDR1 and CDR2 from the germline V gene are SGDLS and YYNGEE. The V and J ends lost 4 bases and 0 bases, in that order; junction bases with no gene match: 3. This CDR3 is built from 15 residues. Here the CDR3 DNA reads TGTGCCAGCAGCCCGGACAGGGCCTCTGGAAACACCATATATTTT. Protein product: CASSPDRASGNTIYF.

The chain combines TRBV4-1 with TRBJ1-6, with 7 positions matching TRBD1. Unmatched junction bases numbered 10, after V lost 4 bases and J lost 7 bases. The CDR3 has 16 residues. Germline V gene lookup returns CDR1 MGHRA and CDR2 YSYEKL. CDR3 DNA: TGCGCCAGCAGCCCGTGGGAGACAGGGCCGAATTCACCCCTCCACTTT. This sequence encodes CASSPWETGPNSPLHF.

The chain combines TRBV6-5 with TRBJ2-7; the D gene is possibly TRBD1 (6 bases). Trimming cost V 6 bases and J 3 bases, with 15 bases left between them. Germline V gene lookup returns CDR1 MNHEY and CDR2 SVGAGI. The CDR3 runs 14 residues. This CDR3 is CASSHAGTSYEQYV. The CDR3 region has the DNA TGTGCCAGCAGCCATGCTGGGACAAGCTACGAGCAGTACGTC.

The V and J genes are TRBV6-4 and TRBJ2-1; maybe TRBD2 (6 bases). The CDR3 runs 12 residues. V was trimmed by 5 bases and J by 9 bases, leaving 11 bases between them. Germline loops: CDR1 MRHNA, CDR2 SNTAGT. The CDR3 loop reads CASSSLGGEQFF. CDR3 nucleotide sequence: TGTGCCAGCAGTTCCCTCGGGGGTGAGCAGTTCTTC.

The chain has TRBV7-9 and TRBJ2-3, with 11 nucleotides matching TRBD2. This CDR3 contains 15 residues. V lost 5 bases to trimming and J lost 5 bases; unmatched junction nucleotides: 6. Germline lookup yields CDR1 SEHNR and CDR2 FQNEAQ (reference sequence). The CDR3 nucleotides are TGTGCCAGCAGCATACTAGCGGGGGTAGTAGATACGCAGTATTTT. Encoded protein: CASSILAGVVDTQYF.

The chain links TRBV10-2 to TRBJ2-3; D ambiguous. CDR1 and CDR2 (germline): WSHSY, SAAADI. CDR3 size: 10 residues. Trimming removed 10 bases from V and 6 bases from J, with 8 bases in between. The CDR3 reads CATRSDTQYF. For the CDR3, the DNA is TGCGCCACCCGGTCGGATACGCAGTATTTT.

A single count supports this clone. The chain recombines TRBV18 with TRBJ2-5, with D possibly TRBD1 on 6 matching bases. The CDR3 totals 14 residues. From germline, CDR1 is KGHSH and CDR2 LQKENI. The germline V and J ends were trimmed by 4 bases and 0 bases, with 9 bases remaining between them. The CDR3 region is CASSRGQNQETQYF. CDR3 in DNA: TGTGCCAGCTCACGCGGACAGAACCAAGAGACCCAGTACTTC.

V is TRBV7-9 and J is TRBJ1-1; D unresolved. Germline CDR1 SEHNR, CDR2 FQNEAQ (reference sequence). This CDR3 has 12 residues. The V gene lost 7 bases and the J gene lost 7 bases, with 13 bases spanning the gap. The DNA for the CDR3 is TGTGCCAGCACCCGAGGATTGGATGAAGCTTTCTTT. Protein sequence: CASTRGLDEAFF.

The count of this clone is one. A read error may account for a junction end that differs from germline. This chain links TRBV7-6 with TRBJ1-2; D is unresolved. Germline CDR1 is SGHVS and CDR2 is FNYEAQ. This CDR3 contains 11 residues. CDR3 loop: CASSLFYDYTF. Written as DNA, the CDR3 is TGTGCCAGCAGCCTATTTTATGACTACACCTTC.

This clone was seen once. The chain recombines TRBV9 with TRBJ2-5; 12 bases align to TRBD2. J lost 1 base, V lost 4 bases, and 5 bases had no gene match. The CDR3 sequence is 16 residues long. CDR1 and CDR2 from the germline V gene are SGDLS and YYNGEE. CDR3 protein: CASSPGLAGFQETQYF. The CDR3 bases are TGTGCCAGCAGCCCCGGACTAGCGGGGTTCCAAGAGACCCAGTACTTC.

CDR3 nucleotides: TGTGCCATCAGCTCCGACAGTTACAATGAGCAGTTCTTC. Translating gives CAISSDSYNEQFF. The chain combines TRBV10-3 with TRBJ2-1, with D perhaps TRBD1 (5 bases). The ends were cut back, 6 bases at V and 4 bases at J, with 10 bases in the middle. In germline, CDR1 is ENHRY, CDR2 SYGVKD. The length of the CDR3 is 13 residues.

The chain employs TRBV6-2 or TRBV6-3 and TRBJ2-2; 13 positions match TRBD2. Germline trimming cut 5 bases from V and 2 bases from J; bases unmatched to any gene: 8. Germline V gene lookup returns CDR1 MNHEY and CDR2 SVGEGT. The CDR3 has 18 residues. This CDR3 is CASSTGLAGWINTGELFF. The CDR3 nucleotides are TGTGCCAGCAGTACGGGACTAGCGGGGTGGATTAACACCGGGGAGCTGTTTTTT.

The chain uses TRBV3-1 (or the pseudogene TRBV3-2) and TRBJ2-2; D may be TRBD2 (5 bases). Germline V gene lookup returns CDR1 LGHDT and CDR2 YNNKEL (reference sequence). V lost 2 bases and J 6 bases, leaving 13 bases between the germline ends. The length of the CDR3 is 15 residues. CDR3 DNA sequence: TGTGCCAGCAGCCAAACGGGATTAAAGGCCGGGGAGCTGTTTTTT. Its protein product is CASSQTGLKAGELFF.

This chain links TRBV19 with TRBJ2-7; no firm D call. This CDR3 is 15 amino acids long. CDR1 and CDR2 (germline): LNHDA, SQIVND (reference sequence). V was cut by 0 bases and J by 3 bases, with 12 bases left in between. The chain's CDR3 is CASSIDLSSVYEQYV. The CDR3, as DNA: TGTGCCAGTAGTATAGATCTATCGTCGGTCTACGAGCAGTACGTC.